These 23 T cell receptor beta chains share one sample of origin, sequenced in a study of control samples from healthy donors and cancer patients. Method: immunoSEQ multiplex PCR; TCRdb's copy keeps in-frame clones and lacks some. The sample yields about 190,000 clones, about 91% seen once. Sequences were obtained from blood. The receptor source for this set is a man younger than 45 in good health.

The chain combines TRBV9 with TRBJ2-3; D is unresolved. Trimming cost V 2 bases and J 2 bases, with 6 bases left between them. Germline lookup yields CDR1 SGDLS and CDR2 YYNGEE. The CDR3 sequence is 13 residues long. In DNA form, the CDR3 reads TGTGCCAGCAGCGTGTCCTACACAGATACGCAGTATTTT. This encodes CASSVSYTDTQYF.

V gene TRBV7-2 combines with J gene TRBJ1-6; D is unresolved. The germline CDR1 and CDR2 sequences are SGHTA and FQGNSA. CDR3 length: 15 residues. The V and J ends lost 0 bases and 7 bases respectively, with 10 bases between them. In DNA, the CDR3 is TGTGCCAGCAGCTTAGCGGCAGGACGGAATTCACCCCTCCACTTT. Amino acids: CASSLAAGRNSPLHF.

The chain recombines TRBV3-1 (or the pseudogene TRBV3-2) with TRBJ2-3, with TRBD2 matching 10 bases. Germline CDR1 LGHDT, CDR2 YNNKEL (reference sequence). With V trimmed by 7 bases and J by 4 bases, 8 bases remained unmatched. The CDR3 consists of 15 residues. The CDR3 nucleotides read TGTGCCAGCAACAAAGCGGGGGGGGGCGCAGATACGCAGTATTTT. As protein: CASNKAGGGADTQYF.

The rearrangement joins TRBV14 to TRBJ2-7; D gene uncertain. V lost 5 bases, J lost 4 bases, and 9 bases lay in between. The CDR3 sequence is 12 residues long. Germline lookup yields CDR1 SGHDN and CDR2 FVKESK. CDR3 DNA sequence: TGTGCCAGCAGCGGACCGTCTTACGAGCAGTACTTC. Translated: CASSGPSYEQYF.

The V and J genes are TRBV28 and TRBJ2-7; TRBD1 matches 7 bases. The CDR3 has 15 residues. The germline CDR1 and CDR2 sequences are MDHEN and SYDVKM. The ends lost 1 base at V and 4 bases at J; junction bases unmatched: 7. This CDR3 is CASSLFGDREYEQYF. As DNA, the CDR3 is TGTGCCAGCAGTTTATTTGGAGACAGGGAATACGAGCAGTACTTC.

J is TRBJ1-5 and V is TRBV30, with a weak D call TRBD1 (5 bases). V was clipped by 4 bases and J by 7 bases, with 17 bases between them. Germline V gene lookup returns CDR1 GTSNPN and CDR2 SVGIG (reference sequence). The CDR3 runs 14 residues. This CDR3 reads CAWTGGRERQPQHF. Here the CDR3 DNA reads TGTGCCTGGACCGGAGGCAGGGAGAGGCAGCCCCAGCATTTT.

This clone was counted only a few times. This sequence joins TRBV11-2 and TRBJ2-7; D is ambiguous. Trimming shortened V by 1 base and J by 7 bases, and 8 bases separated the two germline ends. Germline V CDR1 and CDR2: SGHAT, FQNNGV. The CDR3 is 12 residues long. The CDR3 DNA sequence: TGTGCCAGCAGCTTAGCGGTCAGAGAGCAGTACTTC. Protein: CASSLAVREQYF.

The CDR3 DNA follows: TGTGCCAGTACTAAGCAAGGGGGCGACTATGGCTACACCTTC. It encodes CASTKQGGDYGYTF. This chain links TRBV19 with TRBJ1-2; TRBD1 matches 7 bases. The CDR3 extends over 14 amino acids. The trim removed 7 bases at V and 3 bases at J, leaving 8 bases unmatched. Germline V gene lookup returns CDR1 LNHDA and CDR2 SQIVND (reference sequence).

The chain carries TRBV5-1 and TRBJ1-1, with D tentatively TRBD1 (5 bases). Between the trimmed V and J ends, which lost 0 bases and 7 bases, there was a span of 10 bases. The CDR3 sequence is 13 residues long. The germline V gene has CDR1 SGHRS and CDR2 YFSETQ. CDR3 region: CASSLVGTDEAFF. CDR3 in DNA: TGCGCCAGCAGCTTGGTTGGGACGGATGAAGCTTTCTTT.

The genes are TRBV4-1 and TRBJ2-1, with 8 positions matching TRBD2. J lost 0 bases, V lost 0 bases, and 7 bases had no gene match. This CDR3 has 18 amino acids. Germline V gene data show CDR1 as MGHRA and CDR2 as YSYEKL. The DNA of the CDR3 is TGCGCCAGCAGCCAAGATTTCCTAGCGGGTAGCTCCTACAATGAGCAGTTCTTC. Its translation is CASSQDFLAGSSYNEQFF.

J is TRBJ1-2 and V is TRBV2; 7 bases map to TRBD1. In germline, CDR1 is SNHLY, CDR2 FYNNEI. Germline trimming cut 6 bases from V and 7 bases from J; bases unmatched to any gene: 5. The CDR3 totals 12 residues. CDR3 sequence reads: CASSVTGVGYTF. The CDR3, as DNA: TGTGCCAGCAGCGTTACAGGGGTTGGCTACACCTTC.

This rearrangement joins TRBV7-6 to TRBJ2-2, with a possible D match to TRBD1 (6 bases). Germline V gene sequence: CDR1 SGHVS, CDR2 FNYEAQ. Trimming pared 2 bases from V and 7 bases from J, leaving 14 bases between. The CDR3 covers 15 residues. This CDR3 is CASSLRTGSNGELFF. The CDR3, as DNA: TGTGCCAGCAGCTTAAGAACAGGGTCGAACGGGGAGCTGTTTTTT.

CDR3 sequence: CASSPGQGLNTEAFF. CDR3 bases: TGCGCCAGCAGCCCGGGACAGGGATTGAACACTGAAGCTTTCTTT. The V call is TRBV5-1, the J call TRBJ1-1; 9 bases fit TRBD1. The J segment lost 0 bases and the V segment lost 4 bases, leaving 4 bases of the junction unmatched. The CDR3 loop spans 15 amino acids. CDR1 is SGHRS, CDR2 YFSETQ, per germline.

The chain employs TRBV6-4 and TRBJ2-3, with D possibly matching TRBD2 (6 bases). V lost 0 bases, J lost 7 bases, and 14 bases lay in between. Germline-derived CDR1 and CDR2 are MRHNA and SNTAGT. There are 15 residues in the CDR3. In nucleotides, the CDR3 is TGTGCCAGCAGTGACTCGGGCGGGGTCGGGTATACGCAGTATTTT. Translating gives CASSDSGGVGYTQYF.

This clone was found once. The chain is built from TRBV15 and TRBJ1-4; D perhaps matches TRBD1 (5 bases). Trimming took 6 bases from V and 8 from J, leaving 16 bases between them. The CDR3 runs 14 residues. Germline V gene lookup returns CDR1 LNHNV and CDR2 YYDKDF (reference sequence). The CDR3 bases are TGTGCCACCAGTCAGGGTGTAGGAGAAGAAAAACTGTTTTTT. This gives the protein CATSQGVGEEKLFF.

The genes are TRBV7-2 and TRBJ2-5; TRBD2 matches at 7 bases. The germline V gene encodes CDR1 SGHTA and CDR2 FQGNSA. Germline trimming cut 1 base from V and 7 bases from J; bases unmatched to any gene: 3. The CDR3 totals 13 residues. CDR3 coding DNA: TGTGCCAGCAGCTTAGGCAGGGAGGGGACCCAGTACTTC. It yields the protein CASSLGREGTQYF.

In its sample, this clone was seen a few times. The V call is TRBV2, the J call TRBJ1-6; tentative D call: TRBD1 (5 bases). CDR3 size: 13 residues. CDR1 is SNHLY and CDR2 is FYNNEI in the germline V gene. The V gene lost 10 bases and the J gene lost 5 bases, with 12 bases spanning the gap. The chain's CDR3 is CATGAANNSPLHF. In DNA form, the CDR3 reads TGTGCCACCGGGGCAGCGAATAATTCACCCCTCCACTTT. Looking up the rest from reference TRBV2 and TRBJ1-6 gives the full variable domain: EPEVTQTPSHQVTQMGQEVILRCVPISNHLYFYWYRQILGQKVEFLVSFYNNEISEKSEIFDDQFSVERPDGSNFTLKIRSTKLEDSAMYFCATGAANNSPLHFGNGTRLTVT.

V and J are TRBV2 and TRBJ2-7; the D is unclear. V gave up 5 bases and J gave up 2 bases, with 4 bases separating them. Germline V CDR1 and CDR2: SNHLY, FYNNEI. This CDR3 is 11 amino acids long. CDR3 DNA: TGTGCCAGCAGTTCAGCCTACGAGCAGTACTTC. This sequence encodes CASSSAYEQYF. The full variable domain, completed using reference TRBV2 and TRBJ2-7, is EPEVTQTPSHQVTQMGQEVILRCVPISNHLYFYWYRQILGQKVEFLVSFYNNEISEKSEIFDDQFSVERPDGSNFTLKIRSTKLEDSAMYFCASSSAYEQYFGPGTRLTVT.

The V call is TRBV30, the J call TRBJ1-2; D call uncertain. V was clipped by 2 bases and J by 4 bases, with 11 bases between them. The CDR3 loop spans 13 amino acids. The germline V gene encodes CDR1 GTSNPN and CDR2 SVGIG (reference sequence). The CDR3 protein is CAWSTQEGYGYTF. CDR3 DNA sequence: TGTGCCTGGAGTACCCAGGAAGGCTATGGCTACACCTTC.

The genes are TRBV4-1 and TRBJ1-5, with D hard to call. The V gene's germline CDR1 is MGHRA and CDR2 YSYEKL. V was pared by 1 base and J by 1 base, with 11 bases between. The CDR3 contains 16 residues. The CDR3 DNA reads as TGCGCCAGCAGCCAAGTCCCTAATCTAAGCAATCAGCCCCAGCATTTT. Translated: CASSQVPNLSNQPQHF.

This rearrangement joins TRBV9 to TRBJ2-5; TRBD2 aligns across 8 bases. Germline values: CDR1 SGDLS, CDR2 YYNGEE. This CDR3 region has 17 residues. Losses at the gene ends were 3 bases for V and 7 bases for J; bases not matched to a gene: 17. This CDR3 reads CASSAGPGGSAGGTQYF. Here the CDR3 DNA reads TGTGCCAGCAGCGCCGGCCCGGGGGGGTCGGCCGGGGGGACCCAGTACTTC.

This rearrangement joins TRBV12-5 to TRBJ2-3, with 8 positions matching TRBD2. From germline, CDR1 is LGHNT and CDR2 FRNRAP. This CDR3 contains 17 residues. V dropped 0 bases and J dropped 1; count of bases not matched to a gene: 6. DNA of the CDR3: TGTGCTAGTGGTTTGGTACGCGGGGGGCTGGGCACAGATACGCAGTATTTT. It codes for CASGLVRGGLGTDTQYF.

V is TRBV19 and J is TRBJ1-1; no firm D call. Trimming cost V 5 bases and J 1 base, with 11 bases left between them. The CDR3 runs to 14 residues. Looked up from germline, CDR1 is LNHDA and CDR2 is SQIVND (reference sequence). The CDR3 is CASSEDTGNTEAFF. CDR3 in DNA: TGTGCCAGTAGTGAAGACACGGGGAACACTGAAGCTTTCTTT.